The 9 T cell receptor beta chains below all came from one sample that was sequenced in a study of vaccination effects on CD4 cells after COVID-19. The culture ran for under eleven days, and then CD4+ T cells were isolated. Participants were given two doses of BNT162b2 or mRNA-1273 vaccine. Produced via immunoSEQ multiplex PCR; TCRdb's table is partial and in-frame only. The sample holds tens of thousands of clones, around 69% seen once. Antigens of these TCRs are unknown. Sequences were derived from CD4+ T cells from PBMCs cultured without peptide, sampled after COVID-19 vaccination. All receptors derive from a human donor who received a COVID-19 vaccine.

The V call is TRBV30, the J call TRBJ1-5; D remains unclear. Trimming cost V 0 bases and J 4 bases, with 10 bases left between them. Germline V gives CDR1 GTSNPN, CDR2 SVGIG (reference sequence). The CDR3 runs 14 residues. CDR3 sequence reads: CAWSVGARNQPQHF. The DNA of the CDR3 is TGTGCCTGGAGTGTCGGCGCCCGGAATCAGCCCCAGCATTTT.

This clone has only one observation. The V call is TRBV11-2, the J call TRBJ1-6, with 7 bases lining up with TRBD1. CDR3 length: 15 residues. Trimming took 5 bases from V and 6 from J; bases not matched to a gene: 7. The germline V gene encodes CDR1 SGHAT and CDR2 FQNNGV. The CDR3 sequence is CASSRSGTANSPLHF. Written as DNA, the CDR3 is TGTGCCAGCAGCCGATCGGGGACAGCTAATTCACCCCTCCACTTT. Full variable domain (outside the CDR3, taken from reference TRBV11-2 and TRBJ1-6): EAGVAQSPRYKIIEKRQSVAFWCNPISGHATLYWYQQILGQGPKLLIQFQNNGVVDDSQLPKDRFSAERLKGVDSTLKIQPAKLEDSAVYLCASSRSGTANSPLHFGNGTRLTVT.

This clone came up a few times. The rearrangement joins TRBV18 to TRBJ2-7; D possibly uses TRBD1 or TRBD2 (5 bases each). The CDR3 runs 13 residues. V was pared by 6 bases and J by 7 bases, with 16 bases between. The germline V gene encodes CDR1 KGHSH and CDR2 LQKENI. As DNA, the CDR3 is TGTGCCAGCTCTGCAGGGAGCAATTTGGAGCAGTACTTC. It yields the protein CASSAGSNLEQYF.

This chain links TRBV28 with TRBJ2-3; D gene unclear. V lost 4 bases and J 2 bases, leaving 13 bases between the germline ends. The germline CDR1 and CDR2 sequences are MDHEN and SYDVKM. The CDR3 contains 15 residues. CDR3 nucleotides: TGTGCCAGCAGTTCTCCTACGGCACACACAGATACGCAGTATTTT. It yields the protein CASSSPTAHTDTQYF.

V is TRBV3-1 (or the pseudogene TRBV3-2) and J is TRBJ1-1; D is unclear. V lost 1 base, J lost 1 base, and 13 bases lay in between. Germline V gene lookup returns CDR1 LGHDT and CDR2 YNNKEL (reference sequence). This CDR3 comprises 16 residues. CDR3 DNA: TGTGCCAGCAGCCAAGTAGAGAGTGCCAGGAACACTGAAGCTTTCTTT. The encoded protein is CASSQVESARNTEAFF.

V is TRBV7-2 and J is TRBJ2-1; 13 bases align to TRBD2. Germline V gene data show CDR1 as SGHTA and CDR2 as FQGNSA. The CDR3 runs to 19 residues. After removal of 5 bases from V and 0 bases from J, the junction contained 10 bases not matched to a gene. CDR3 protein: CASSPTSGRFTRSYNEQFF. The CDR3 DNA is TGTGCCAGCAGCCCGACTAGCGGGAGGTTCACCCGCTCCTACAATGAGCAGTTCTTC.

The chain employs TRBV14 and TRBJ1-6; possibly TRBD1 for D (5 bases). In germline, CDR1 is SGHDN, CDR2 FVKESK. The CDR3 extends over 13 amino acids. Trimming took 8 bases from V and 6 from J, leaving 11 bases between them. The CDR3 nucleotides read TGTGCCAGCGGCAGGACACCTAATTCACCCCTCCACTTT. The encoded protein is CASGRTPNSPLHF.

This clone was recorded a few times. The rearrangement links TRBV10-3 to TRBJ2-1, with D possibly called TRBD1 or TRBD2 (5 bases each). V lost 0 bases and J lost 4, with 31 bases in between. This CDR3 contains 22 residues. Germline V gives CDR1 ENHRY, CDR2 SYGVKD. The DNA of the CDR3 is TGTGCCATCAGTGAGTCGAATCGGGCTTCTTCACAGAGGGGAAAGGGTTACAATGAGCAGTTCTTC. Residues: CAISESNRASSQRGKGYNEQFF.

The count of this clone is one. The CDR3 DNA is TGTGCCAGCTCACCGACTAGCGGGAGGGCGTTCGAGCAGTACTTC. It encodes CASSPTSGRAFEQYF. The chain employs TRBV18 and TRBJ2-7, with 14 bases identical to TRBD2. The CDR3 consists of 15 residues. V trimming: 3 bases; J trimming: 6 bases; junction bases outside the gene matches: 4. Looked up from germline, CDR1 is KGHSH and CDR2 is LQKENI.